Presented here are 5 T cell receptor beta chains from one specimen sequenced in a study of immune evolution from preneoplasia to lung adenocarcinoma. Sequenced by immunoSEQ multiplex PCR; TCRdb stores in-frame clones only, minus some. The sample includes 7,500 to 8,500 clones, approximately 77% seen only once; the top ten take more than 10%. The specimen sequenced was FFPE lung adenocarcinoma in situ tissue. The receptors shown here come from an older donor with lung adenocarcinoma. Some clones in this sample may be carry-over from other donors' samples.

Only one count was recorded for this clone. The chain uses TRBV5-1 and TRBJ2-6; D is perhaps TRBD2 (5 bases). V shed 0 bases and J shed 2 bases, with 9 bases lying between them. CDR3 length: 16 amino acids. Per germline, CDR1 SGHRS and CDR2 YFSETQ. The CDR3 region is CASSLAGIAGANVLTF. DNA for the CDR3: TGCGCCAGCAGCTTGGCCGGGATAGCTGGGGCCAACGTCCTGACTTTC.

This clone occurred a few times. The chain couples TRBV7-9 to TRBJ2-1, with D perhaps assigned TRBD1 or TRBD2 (5 bases each). Germline assignment: CDR1 SEHNR and CDR2 FQNEAQ (reference sequence). With 4 bases removed from V and 5 bases from J, the gap between germline ends came to 12 bases. The CDR3 extends over 14 amino acids. This CDR3 reads CASSSSGANNEQFF. In nucleotides, the CDR3 is TGTGCCAGCAGCTCCTCCGGGGCTAACAATGAGCAGTTCTTC. Together with reference TRBV7-9 and TRBJ2-1, the CDR3 gives the full variable domain: DTGVSQNPRHKITKRGQNVTFRCDPISEHNRLYWYRQTLGQGPEFLTYFQNEAQLEKSRLLSDRFSAERPKGSFSTLEIQRTEQGDSAMYLCASSSSGANNEQFFGPGTRLTVL.

The rearrangement links TRBV29-1 to TRBJ2-1, with 8 bases that match TRBD2. The CDR3 consists of 14 residues. V lost 3 bases to trimming and J lost 7 bases; unmatched junction nucleotides: 8. Germline V CDR1 and CDR2: SQVTM, ANQGSEA. In DNA form, the CDR3 reads TGCAGCGTTGATCAAGCGGGGGTTAGGAATGAGCAGTTCTTC. This gives the protein CSVDQAGVRNEQFF.

This clone showed up just once. The chain uses TRBV2 and TRBJ2-1, with D unresolved. Germline V gives CDR1 SNHLY, CDR2 FYNNEI. Between the trimmed V and J ends, which lost 5 bases and 4 bases, there was a span of 21 bases. The CDR3 sequence is 17 residues long. CDR3 coding DNA: TGTGCCAGCAGTCCCCCAGCCCCCGAACGCATATACAATGAGCAGTTCTTC. Its translation: CASSPPAPERIYNEQFF.

J is TRBJ2-7 and V is TRBV7-9, with D tentatively TRBD2 (5 bases). This CDR3 is built from 14 residues. CDR1 is SEHNR and CDR2 is FQNEAQ in the germline V gene (reference sequence). V lost 4 bases and J 5 bases, leaving 15 bases between the germline ends. CDR3 protein: CASSSRGRWNEQYF. As DNA, the CDR3 is TGTGCCAGCAGCTCCCGGGGTAGGTGGAACGAGCAGTACTTC.